One TCR beta chain is described in this entry. Its antigen remains unidentified. TCRdb called the RACE reads again in MiXCR, with one record for every CDR3 protein. The sample lists 330,000 or so distinct CDR3 sequences, roughly 6% occurring once. The sample originates from a study of human T cells and chemical hapten exposure. Notes on the study in general: Compared with pre-sensitization or healthy control sets, expanded TCRs clustered more.

CDR1 MNHNY and CDR2 SVGAGI come from the germline V gene (reference sequence). The J segment lost 8 bases and the V segment lost 2 bases, leaving 7 bases of the junction unmatched. The CDR3 runs 15 residues. Time point in this sample: patch test 2, 6 weeks after DPC sensitization. Treatment here: therapeutic diphenylcyclopropenone sensitization with weekly scalp DPC. The sequencing here drew on whole blood, taken in connection with sensitization to the hapten diphenylcyclopropenone (DPC). This TCR was sampled from a woman under 30 with alopecia areata. Some clones in this sample may be carry-over from other donors' samples. This sequence joins TRBV6-6 and TRBJ1-4; TRBD1 matches 8 bases. CDR3 nucleotide sequence: TGTGCCAGCAGTTACGCGACAGGGGTCGAGGAAAAACTGTTTTTT. The encoded protein is CASSYATGVEEKLFF.